The T cell receptor (beta chain) under discussion was sequenced for a study of T cell changes during pregnancy in multiple sclerosis. There are 18 residues in the CDR3. Germline trimming cut 1 base from V and 2 bases from J; bases unmatched to any gene: 6. Per the germline V gene, CDR1 is SGHDN and CDR2 is FVKESK. The table came from immunoSEQ multiplex PCR; TCRdb's copy has only in-frame clones and leaves some out. The sample has roughly 51,000 clones, around 93% seen once. The source material was CD4+ T cells from peripheral blood mononuclear cells, sampled after pregnancy. V gene TRBV14 combines with J gene TRBJ2-2, with 11 positions matching TRBD2. This TCR derives from a female donor in good health, enrolled as a control in a pregnancy study. CDR3 in DNA: TGTGCCAGCAGCCAAGCCCCACTAGCGGGGGCCAACACCGGGGAGCTGTTTTTT. Protein product: CASSQAPLAGANTGELFF.